This TCR beta chain comes out of a study of technical replicates of blood from several donors. The ends were cut back, 4 bases at V and 1 base at J, with 12 bases in the middle. This CDR3 spans 15 amino acids. Germline CDR1 reads SGHDT; CDR2 reads YYEEEE. Repertoires were generated with immunoSEQ multiplex PCR, while TCRdb's copy carries only in-frame clones and drops some. The profile covers roughly 60,000 clones, with less than 95% appearing a single time and about 3% taken by the ten largest. The source is a human donor in good health. Some clones in this sample may be carry-over from other donors' samples. The chain is built from TRBV5-6 and TRBJ1-5; D is unresolved. Sequenced: PBMCs. The CDR3 coding sequence is TGTGCCAGCAGCCGGCGGGGAGTCAGCAATCAGCCCCAGCATTTT. As protein: CASSRRGVSNQPQHF.